This TCR beta chain stems from a study of regulatory T cells in long-lasting Graves disease (dated by TCRdb to the early 2020s). About the investigation overall: Persistent Graves' disease was defined as persistently positive TSH receptor autoantibodies together with antithyroid drug treatment for over 5 years. Peripheral blood TCR sequencing and RNA sequencing compared persistent Graves' disease patients with newly diagnosed Graves' disease patients. The study was conducted in China and was registered as a clinical trial. A total of 35 or so samples underwent TCR sequencing: about 13 from persistent and around 20 from newly diagnosed Graves' disease patients. Antithyroid drugs had been taken for 8.5 to 12 years on average by persistent Graves' disease patients in the clinical cohort. Overall results and qualifications from the work: Sequencing and analysis were restricted to the TCR beta chain. Persistent disease showed preferential use of TRBV28, TRBJ1-2 and TRBJ2-5, whereas newly diagnosed disease favored TRBV20-1 and TRBJ2-1. Lower TCR Shannon entropy and fewer highly expanded clones were observed in persistent Graves' disease patients than in newly diagnosed patients, which suggested clonal expansion. Patients with persistent disease shared more public clonotypes (over 2,500) than newly diagnosed patients did (nearly 1,000). The authors acknowledged the small sample size as a limitation that may reduce accuracy. The study examined only peripheral blood because the primary lesion, thyroid tissue, could not be accessed.

The library came from multiplex PCR. Sequencing relied on an Illumina HiSeq 4000. To build TCR beta libraries, CDR3 regions were amplified by Arm-PCR using iRepertoire HTBI primers. Gel purification was performed on PCR products prior to sequencing. The original methods were these. Gene usage analysis of CDR3 amino acid clonotypes used the approximately 56 TRBV and some 15 TRBJ segments found across samples. Filtered high-quality paired reads were merged into contigs using COPE and FqMerger. BLAST was used to align contigs to the IMGT TRBV, TRBD and TRBJ reference genes, and CDR3 was defined following IMGT. Any clonotype with a frequency above 0.1% was counted as a highly expanded clone. Shannon entropy served as the measure of repertoire diversity, while the Gini coefficient captured V-J evenness. Clonotypes shared by more than one individual were considered public. TCRdb handled the public reads itself, with Q25 trimming in fastp and clone calling in MiXCR, and kept productive beta chains. Here each entry gathers all rows of one CDR3 protein and keeps the most common genes and DNA. The authors' filters were not applied to this entry. Recorded for this sample are some 280,000 distinct CDR3 sequences; 22% of them occurred a single time. The ten biggest clones cover about 61% of the sample.

There are 15 amino acids in the CDR3, from cysteine to phenylalanine inclusive. Only the CDR3 part of the read is kept: 45 bases, read in frame from the first base. From a lookup of the germline V gene, CDR1 and CDR2 are SQVTM and ANQGSEA. Trimming leaves V shorter by 1 base and J shorter by 5 bases, with the junction holding 9 bases beyond the gene matches. Read against the paper, the sample's time point label means: persistent/refractory GD, antithyroid drugs over 5 years with positive TRAb. For both TCR sequencing and RNA sequencing, RNA was extracted from PBMCs using TRIzol. Graves' disease was diagnosed according to American Thyroid Association guidelines. Patients were recruited from an endocrinology department in Xi'an, China. From each patient, nine milliliters of peripheral blood was collected into an EDTA anticoagulant tube. Ficoll Paque Plus density gradient separation was used to isolate PBMCs, and no further T cell sorting was performed. An Agilent 2100 Bioanalyzer and agarose gel were used to assess RNA quality, and a NanoDrop 2000 was used to measure RNA concentration.

This clonotype appeared a few times. The antigen it binds to is not known. Base qualities are not recorded, but no much larger clone differs from it by a single base. The sequence came from a female donor with Graves disease. The sequences come from peripheral blood mononuclear cells (PBMCs), collected when the disease was refractory, from a patient treated with antithyroid drugs. Here the chain combines TRBV29-1 and TRBJ2-5; 8 nucleotides in the junction match TRBD2. The nucleotides are TGCAGCGTTGAAGCGGGAGGGTATCTAAGGGAGACCCAGTACTTC. This yields the protein CSVEAGGYLRETQYF.